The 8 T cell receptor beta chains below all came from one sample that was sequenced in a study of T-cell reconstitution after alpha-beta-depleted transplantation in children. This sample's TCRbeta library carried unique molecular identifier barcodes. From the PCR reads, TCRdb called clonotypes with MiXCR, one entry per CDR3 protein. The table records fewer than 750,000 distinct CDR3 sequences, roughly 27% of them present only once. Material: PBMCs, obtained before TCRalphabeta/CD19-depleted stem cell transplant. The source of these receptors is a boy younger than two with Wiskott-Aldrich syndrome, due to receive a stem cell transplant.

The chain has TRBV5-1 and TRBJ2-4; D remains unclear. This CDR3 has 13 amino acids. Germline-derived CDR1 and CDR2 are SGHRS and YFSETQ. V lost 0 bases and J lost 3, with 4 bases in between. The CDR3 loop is CASSLGNKNIQYF. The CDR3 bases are TGCGCCAGCAGCTTGGGCAACAAAAACATTCAGTACTTC.

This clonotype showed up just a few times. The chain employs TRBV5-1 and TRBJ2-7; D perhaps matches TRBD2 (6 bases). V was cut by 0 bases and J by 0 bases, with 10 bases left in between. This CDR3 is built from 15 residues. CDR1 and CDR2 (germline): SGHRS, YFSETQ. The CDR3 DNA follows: TGCGCCAGCAGCTTGGTGGCTAGCGTCTCCTACGAGCAGTACTTC. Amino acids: CASSLVASVSYEQYF.

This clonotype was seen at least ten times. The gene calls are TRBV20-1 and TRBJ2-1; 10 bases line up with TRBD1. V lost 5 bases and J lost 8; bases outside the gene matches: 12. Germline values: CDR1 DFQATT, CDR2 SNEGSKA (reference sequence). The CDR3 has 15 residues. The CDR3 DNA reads TGCAGTGCTTCCGATGGGGACAGGGGTACTCATGAGCAGTTCTTC. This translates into CSASDGDRGTHEQFF.

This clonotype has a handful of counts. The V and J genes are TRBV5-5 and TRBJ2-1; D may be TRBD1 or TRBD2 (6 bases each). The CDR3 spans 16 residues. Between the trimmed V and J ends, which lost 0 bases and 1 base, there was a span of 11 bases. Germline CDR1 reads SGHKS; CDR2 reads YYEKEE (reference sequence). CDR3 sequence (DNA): TGTGCCAGCAGCTTGGAAGTAGGGGGGTCCTACAATGAGCAGTTCTTC. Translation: CASSLEVGGSYNEQFF.

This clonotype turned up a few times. The CDR3, as DNA: TGCAGTTCCGCACGGACGGCTAGCACAGATACGCAGTATTTT. It is translated as CSSARTASTDTQYF. This rearrangement joins TRBV20-1 to TRBJ2-3; no definite D call. This CDR3 comprises 14 residues. Trimming removed 8 bases at V and 0 bases at J, with 15 bases between. The germline V gene has CDR1 DFQATT and CDR2 SNEGSKA (reference sequence).

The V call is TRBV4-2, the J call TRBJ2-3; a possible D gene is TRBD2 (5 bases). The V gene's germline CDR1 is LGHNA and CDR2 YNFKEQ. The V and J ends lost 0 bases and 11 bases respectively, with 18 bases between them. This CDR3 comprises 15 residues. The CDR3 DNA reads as TGTGCCAGCAGCCAAGAGGCTGTGGGAGCAATGATGCAGTATTTT. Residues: CASSQEAVGAMMQYF.

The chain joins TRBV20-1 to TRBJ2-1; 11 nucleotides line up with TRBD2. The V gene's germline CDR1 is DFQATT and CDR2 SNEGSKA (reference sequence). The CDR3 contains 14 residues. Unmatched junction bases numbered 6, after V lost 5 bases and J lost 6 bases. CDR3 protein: CSAPTSGSVNEQFF. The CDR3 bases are TGCAGTGCTCCCACTAGCGGGAGCGTCAATGAGCAGTTCTTC.

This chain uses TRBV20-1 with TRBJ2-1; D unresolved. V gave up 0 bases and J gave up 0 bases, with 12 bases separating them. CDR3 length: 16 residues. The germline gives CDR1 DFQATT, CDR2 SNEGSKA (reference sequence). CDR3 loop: CSARDPPPGSYNEQFF. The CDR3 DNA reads TGCAGTGCTAGAGATCCGCCCCCCGGCTCCTACAATGAGCAGTTCTTC.